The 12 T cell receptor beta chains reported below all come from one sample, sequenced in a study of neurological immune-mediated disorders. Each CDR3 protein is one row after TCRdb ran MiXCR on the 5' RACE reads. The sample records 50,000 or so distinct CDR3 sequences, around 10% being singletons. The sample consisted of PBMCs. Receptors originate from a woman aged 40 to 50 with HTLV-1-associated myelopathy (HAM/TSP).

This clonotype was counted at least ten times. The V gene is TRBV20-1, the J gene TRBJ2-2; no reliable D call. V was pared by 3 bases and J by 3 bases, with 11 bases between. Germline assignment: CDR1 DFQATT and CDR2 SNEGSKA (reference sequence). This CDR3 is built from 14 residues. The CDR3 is CSASPGTYTGELFF. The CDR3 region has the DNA TGCAGTGCTAGCCCGGGTACCTACACCGGGGAGCTGTTTTTT.

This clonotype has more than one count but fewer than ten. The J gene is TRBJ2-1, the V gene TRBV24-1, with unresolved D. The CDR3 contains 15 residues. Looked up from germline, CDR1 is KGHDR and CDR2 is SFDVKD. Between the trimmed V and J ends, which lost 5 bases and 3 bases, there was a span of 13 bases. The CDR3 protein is CATSALEGCYNEQFF. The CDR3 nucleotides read TGTGCCACCAGTGCCTTGGAAGGGTGCTACAATGAGCAGTTCTTC.

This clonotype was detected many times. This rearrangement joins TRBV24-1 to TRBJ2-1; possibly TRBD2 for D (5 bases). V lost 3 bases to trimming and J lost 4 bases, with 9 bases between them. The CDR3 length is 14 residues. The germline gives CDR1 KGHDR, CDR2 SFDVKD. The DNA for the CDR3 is TGTGCCACCAGTGATCCGGAGGCATACAATGAGCAGTTCTTC. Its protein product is CATSDPEAYNEQFF.

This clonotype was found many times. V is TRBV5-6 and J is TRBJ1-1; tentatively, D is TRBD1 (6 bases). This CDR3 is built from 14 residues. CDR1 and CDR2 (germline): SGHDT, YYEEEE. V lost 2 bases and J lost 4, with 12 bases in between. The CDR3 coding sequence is TGTGCCAGCAGCTTCACAGGGATTGGCACTGAAGCTTTCTTT. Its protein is CASSFTGIGTEAFF.

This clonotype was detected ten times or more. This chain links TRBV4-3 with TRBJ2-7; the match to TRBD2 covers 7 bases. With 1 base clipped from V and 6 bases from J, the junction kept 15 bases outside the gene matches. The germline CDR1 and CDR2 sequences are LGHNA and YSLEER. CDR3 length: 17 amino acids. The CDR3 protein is CASSQGLAGTIPSEQYF. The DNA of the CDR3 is TGCGCCAGCAGCCAAGGTTTGGCCGGGACTATACCCTCCGAGCAGTACTTC.

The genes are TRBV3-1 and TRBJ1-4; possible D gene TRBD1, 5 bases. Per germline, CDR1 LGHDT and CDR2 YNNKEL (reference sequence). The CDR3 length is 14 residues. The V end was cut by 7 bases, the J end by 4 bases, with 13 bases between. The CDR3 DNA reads TGTGCCAGCAACCGGGGACTCCTTAATGAAAAACTGTTTTTT. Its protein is CASNRGLLNEKLFF.

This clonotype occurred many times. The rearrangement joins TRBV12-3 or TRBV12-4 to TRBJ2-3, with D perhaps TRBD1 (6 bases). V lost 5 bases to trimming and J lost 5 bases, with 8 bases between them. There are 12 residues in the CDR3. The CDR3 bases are TGTGCCAGCAGTCCACAGGGAGATACGCAGTATTTT. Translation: CASSPQGDTQYF.

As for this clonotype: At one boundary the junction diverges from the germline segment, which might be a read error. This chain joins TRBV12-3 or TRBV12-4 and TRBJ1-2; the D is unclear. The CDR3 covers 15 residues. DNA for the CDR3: TGTGCCAGCAGTTTCTACTTGCGTCAGTTCTATAGCTACACCTTC. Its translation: CASSFYLRQFYSYTF.

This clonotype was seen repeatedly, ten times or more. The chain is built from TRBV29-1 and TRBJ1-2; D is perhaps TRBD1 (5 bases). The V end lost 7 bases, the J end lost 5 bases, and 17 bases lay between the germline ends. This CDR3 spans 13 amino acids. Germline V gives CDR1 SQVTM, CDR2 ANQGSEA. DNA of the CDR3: TGCAGCGGGAGGGACGAGGAAAGTTATGGCTACACCTTC. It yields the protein CSGRDEESYGYTF.

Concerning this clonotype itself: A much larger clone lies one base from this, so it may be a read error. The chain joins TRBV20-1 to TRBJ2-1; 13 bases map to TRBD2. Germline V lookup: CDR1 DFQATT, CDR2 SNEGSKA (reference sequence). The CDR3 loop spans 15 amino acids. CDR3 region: CSARVRLAGGPEQLF. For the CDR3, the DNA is TGCAGTGCTAGAGTTCGACTAGCGGGGGGACCTGAGCAGTTATTC.

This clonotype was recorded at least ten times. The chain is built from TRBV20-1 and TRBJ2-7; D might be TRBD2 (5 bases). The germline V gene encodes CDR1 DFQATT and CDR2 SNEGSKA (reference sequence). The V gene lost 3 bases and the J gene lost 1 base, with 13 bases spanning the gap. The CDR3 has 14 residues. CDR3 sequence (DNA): TGCAGTGCTAGGATAATAGCGCGATCCTACGAGCAGTACTTC. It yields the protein CSARIIARSYEQYF.

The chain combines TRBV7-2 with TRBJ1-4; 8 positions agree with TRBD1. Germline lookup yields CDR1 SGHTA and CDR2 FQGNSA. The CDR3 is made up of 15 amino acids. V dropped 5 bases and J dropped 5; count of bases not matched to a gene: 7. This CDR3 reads CASSPQTGVNEKLFF. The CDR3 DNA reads TGTGCCAGCAGCCCCCAGACAGGGGTGAATGAAAAACTGTTTTTT. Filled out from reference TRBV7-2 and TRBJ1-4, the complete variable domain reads GAGVSQSPSNKVTEKGKDVELRCDPISGHTALYWYRQSLGQGLEFLIYFQGNSAPDKSGLPSDRFSAERTGGSVSTLTIQRTQQEDSAVYLCASSPQTGVNEKLFFGSGTQLSVL.